The rows below give T cell receptor beta chains drawn from one sample of a study of shared clonotypes between healthy human individuals. Clones were sequenced by immunoSEQ multiplex PCR, and TCRdb holds only the in-frame ones, with some missing. The sample carries millions of clones, approximately 95% recorded once. Sequencing was performed on naive CD4+ T cells sorted from blood. These receptors were collected from a man between 18 and 29 years old in good health. Both conserved end residues are part of each CDR3. Fields, in order: CDR3 DNA, CDR3 protein, V gene, J gene, clone size, D gene. A D gene is named only where the DNA matches it firmly. Only part of the rows carry a size: once, few, many, or a class if the clone is expanded.

TGTGCCAGCAGCCTCTTGTTCGCCTACAATGAGCAGTTCTTC	CASSLLFAYNEQFF	TRBV7-9	TRBJ2-1	NA	NA
TGTGCCAGCAGTTTGTTCAGGGCAGATACGCAGTATTTT	CASSLFRADTQYF	TRBV28	TRBJ2-3	NA	NA
TGTGCCAGCAGCGTAGGGGATAAGGGGCAAGAGACCCAGTACTTC	CASSVGDKGQETQYF	TRBV11-2	TRBJ2-5	NA	NA
TGTGCCAGCTCACCAGGGGGAGGCTCCTACGAGCAGTACTTC	CASSPGGGSYEQYF	TRBV18	TRBJ2-7	NA	NA
TGTGCCAGCTCACCACATAGGCTAGCGGATGCATCCACAGATACGCAGTATTTT	CASSPHRLADASTDTQYF	TRBV18	TRBJ2-3	NA	TRBD2
TGTGCCAGCAGCGTGGATCCACACCACGAGACCCAGTACTTC	CASSVDPHHETQYF	TRBV9	TRBJ2-5	once	NA
TGTGCCAGCAGCCTACTAGCGGGGACTATAAATGAGCAGTTCTTC	CASSLLAGTINEQFF	TRBV6-1	TRBJ2-1	once	TRBD2
TGTGCCAGCACCCCAGGGGGCGGCTTAGCAGATACGCAGTATTTT	CASTPGGGLADTQYF	TRBV27	TRBJ2-3	NA	TRBD1
TGTGCCAGCAGTTACGAACGGTTCACTGAAGCTTTCTTT	CASSYERFTEAFF	TRBV6-5	TRBJ1-1	NA	NA
TGTGCCTGGAGTGTACAGGGTCCGGGCTTCGGGCCCCAGCATTTT	CAWSVQGPGFGPQHF	TRBV30	TRBJ1-5	NA	NA
TGTGCCAGCATAATGTTACAGCCTTACGAGCAGTACTTC	CASIMLQPYEQYF	TRBV6-6	TRBJ2-7	NA	NA
TGCAGCCTTTATTCGGTCAGCAACGTCCTGACTTTC	CSLYSVSNVLTF	TRBV29-1	TRBJ2-6	NA	NA
TGTGCCAGCAGGCAGGGGGCGTCTAACTATGGCTACACCTTC	CASRQGASNYGYTF	TRBV6-1	TRBJ1-2	NA	TRBD1
TGTGCCAGCACCCTGCGGGGGGCCGGGGCCAACGTCCTGACTTTC	CASTLRGAGANVLTF	TRBV5-6	TRBJ2-6	NA	TRBD2
TGTGCCAGCAGTGAAGGGCAGCGCGAGCAGTACTTC	CASSEGQREQYF	TRBV25-1	TRBJ2-7	NA	NA